This is a list of T cell receptor beta chains from one sample in a study of vaccination effects on CD4 cells after COVID-19. No antigens are known for them. TCRdb's copy holds only in-frame clones and misses some; the assay was immunoSEQ multiplex PCR. The table includes about 54,000 clones, 80% detected once. The sequences come from CD4+ T cells from PBMCs cultured with HCoV-229E spike peptides, collected before COVID-19 vaccination. The receptors shown here come from a human donor who received a COVID-19 vaccine. CDR3s include the opening cysteine and the closing phenylalanine or tryptophan. Each record gives: J gene, clone size, D gene, V gene, CDR3 DNA, CDR3 protein. The D gene is left open where the match is weak. Not every row has a clone size; where given, it reads once, few, many or a size class.

J gene: TRBJ2-5; clone size: few; D gene: TRBD1; V gene: TRBV6-2/TRBV6-3; CDR3 DNA: TGTGCCAGCAGTGCCCGAAATGGACAGGGGAAGGAGACCCAGTACTTC; CDR3 protein: CASSARNGQGKETQYF
J gene: TRBJ2-5; clone size: once; D gene: NA; V gene: TRBV18; CDR3 DNA: TGTGCCAGCTCACCCCGAGGATCGGGGGCGGGAGAGACCCAGTACTTC; CDR3 protein: CASSPRGSGAGETQYF
J gene: TRBJ2-6; clone size: NA; D gene: NA; V gene: TRBV5-6; CDR3 DNA: TGTGCCAGCAGCTTGGAAACCGGGGCCAACGTCCTGACTTTC; CDR3 protein: CASSLETGANVLTF
J gene: TRBJ2-1; clone size: once; D gene: NA; V gene: TRBV7-2; CDR3 DNA: TGTGCCAGCAGCTTCGGGAACACGGGGAATGAGCAGTTCTTC; CDR3 protein: CASSFGNTGNEQFF
J gene: TRBJ1-2; clone size: NA; D gene: NA; V gene: TRBV18; CDR3 DNA: TGTGCCAGCCACGGGGGCGCCTATGGCTACACCTTC; CDR3 protein: CASHGGAYGYTF
J gene: TRBJ2-2; clone size: NA; D gene: TRBD2; V gene: TRBV24-1; CDR3 DNA: TGTGCCACCAGTCGAGCGGGGGGGCCCACCGGGGAGCTGTTTTTT; CDR3 protein: CATSRAGGPTGELFF
J gene: TRBJ2-3; clone size: NA; D gene: NA; V gene: TRBV5-1; CDR3 DNA: TGCGCCAGCAGCTTGGGTGGGGCGGGCGATACGCAGTATTTT; CDR3 protein: CASSLGGAGDTQYF
J gene: TRBJ1-2; clone size: NA; D gene: NA; V gene: TRBV6-5; CDR3 DNA: TGTGCCAGCAGTTCCCCAAGGACAGCCGACTTCTGCTACACCTTC; CDR3 protein: CASSSPRTADFCYTF
J gene: TRBJ2-5; clone size: NA; D gene: TRBD1; V gene: TRBV27; CDR3 DNA: TGTGCCAGCAGTTTGGTAGGGGGCGCCTCAGAGACCCAGTACTTC; CDR3 protein: CASSLVGGASETQYF
J gene: TRBJ2-3; clone size: NA; D gene: NA; V gene: TRBV4-1; CDR3 DNA: TGCGCCAGCAGCCAAAGGACCGGGACAGATACGCAGTATTTT; CDR3 protein: CASSQRTGTDTQYF
J gene: TRBJ1-3; clone size: NA; D gene: NA; V gene: TRBV10-3; CDR3 DNA: TGTGCCATCAGTGGGCAGCTCTCTGGAAACACCATATATTTT; CDR3 protein: CAISGQLSGNTIYF
J gene: TRBJ2-1; clone size: NA; D gene: TRBD1; V gene: TRBV5-5; CDR3 DNA: TGTGCCAGCAGCGGGGGACAGGGGAGCAATGAGCAGTTCTTC; CDR3 protein: CASSGGQGSNEQFF
J gene: TRBJ1-2; clone size: NA; D gene: NA; V gene: TRBV27; CDR3 DNA: TGTGCCAGCAGTAGGACATGGGGCTATGGCTACACCTTC; CDR3 protein: CASSRTWGYGYTF
J gene: TRBJ2-2; clone size: once; D gene: NA; V gene: TRBV12-3/TRBV12-4; CDR3 DNA: TGTGCCAGCAGCCCCACCGCCCCCGGGGAGCTGTTTTTT; CDR3 protein: CASSPTAPGELFF
J gene: TRBJ1-4; clone size: NA; D gene: NA; V gene: TRBV6-6; CDR3 DNA: TGTGCCAGCAGTCTAGATTGGGTTGAAAAACTGTTTTTT; CDR3 protein: CASSLDWVEKLFF
J gene: TRBJ1-6; clone size: few; D gene: NA; V gene: TRBV21-1; CDR3 DNA: TGTGCCAGCAGCAAAGCGGCGACCCCCTTGGGCCTCCACTTT; CDR3 protein: CASSKAATPLGLHF
J gene: TRBJ1-5; clone size: NA; D gene: NA; V gene: TRBV15; CDR3 DNA: TGTGCCACCAGCAACCCCAGGAGGGGTAGAGAGCCCCAGCATTTT; CDR3 protein: CATSNPRRGREPQHF
J gene: TRBJ1-1; clone size: NA; D gene: NA; V gene: TRBV28; CDR3 DNA: TGTGCCAGCAGTTTATCCGGGAGCACTGAAGCTTTCTTT; CDR3 protein: CASSLSGSTEAFF
J gene: TRBJ1-2; clone size: few; D gene: NA; V gene: TRBV6-5; CDR3 DNA: TGTGCCAGCAGGGATATCAGGGAGGTTTATGGCTACACCTTC; CDR3 protein: CASRDIREVYGYTF
J gene: TRBJ1-4; clone size: once; D gene: NA; V gene: TRBV4-1; CDR3 DNA: TGCGCCAGCAGCCCGCTCCGCCTAGTTACTAATGAAAAACTGTTTTTT; CDR3 protein: CASSPLRLVTNEKLFF
J gene: TRBJ1-2; clone size: NA; D gene: NA; V gene: TRBV3-1/TRBV3-2; CDR3 DNA: TGTGCCAGCAGCCAAGATCACTCCCCGAGCTATGGCTACACCTTC; CDR3 protein: CASSQDHSPSYGYTF
J gene: TRBJ2-3; clone size: NA; D gene: TRBD2; V gene: TRBV5-4; CDR3 DNA: TGTGCCAGCAGCTCGAGATCTAGCGGGGTCACAGATACGCAGTATTTT; CDR3 protein: CASSSRSSGVTDTQYF
J gene: TRBJ2-5; clone size: NA; D gene: TRBD2; V gene: TRBV9; CDR3 DNA: TGTGCCAGCAGCGTATGGGGGGGAGAGACCCAGTACTTC; CDR3 protein: CASSVWGGETQYF
J gene: TRBJ1-2; clone size: NA; D gene: NA; V gene: TRBV6-1; CDR3 DNA: TGTGCCAGCAGTGATAAGCCTTACTATGGCTACACCTTC; CDR3 protein: CASSDKPYYGYTF
J gene: TRBJ2-5; clone size: NA; D gene: NA; V gene: TRBV2; CDR3 DNA: TGTGCCAGCAGTGGGGAGATTCAGACCCAGTACTTC; CDR3 protein: CASSGEIQTQYF
J gene: TRBJ1-1; clone size: NA; D gene: TRBD1; V gene: TRBV5-4; CDR3 DNA: TGTGCCAGCAGCTTGGAGGACAGGATCAACACTGAAGCTTTCTTT; CDR3 protein: CASSLEDRINTEAFF
J gene: TRBJ2-3; clone size: NA; D gene: TRBD2; V gene: TRBV15; CDR3 DNA: TGTGCCACCAGCAGAGATGGGCCTAGCGGCTCTAGCACAGATACGCAGTATTTT; CDR3 protein: CATSRDGPSGSSTDTQYF
J gene: TRBJ1-2; clone size: NA; D gene: TRBD1; V gene: TRBV11-2; CDR3 DNA: TGTGCCAGCAGCCGGGGACAGGGGGGTAGCTACACCTTC; CDR3 protein: CASSRGQGGSYTF
J gene: TRBJ2-2; clone size: NA; D gene: TRBD1; V gene: TRBV5-1; CDR3 DNA: TGCGCCAGCAGCTTAGGACAGGGCACCGGGGAGCTGTTTTTT; CDR3 protein: CASSLGQGTGELFF
J gene: TRBJ2-1; clone size: NA; D gene: NA; V gene: TRBV7-3; CDR3 DNA: TGTGCCAGCAGCTTAACTGTGGGTCCGGTGAGTGAGCAGTTCTTC; CDR3 protein: CASSLTVGPVSEQFF
J gene: TRBJ2-3; clone size: NA; D gene: NA; V gene: TRBV11-3; CDR3 DNA: TGTGCCAGCAGCATAGCACGCACAGATACGCAGTATTTT; CDR3 protein: CASSIARTDTQYF
J gene: TRBJ1-2; clone size: NA; D gene: NA; V gene: TRBV7-2; CDR3 DNA: TGTGCCAGCAGCTTGGACCGGAGGAATAACTATGGCTACACCTTC; CDR3 protein: CASSLDRRNNYGYTF
J gene: TRBJ2-4; clone size: NA; D gene: NA; V gene: TRBV7-5; CDR3 DNA: TGTGCCAGACCCAAAGGGCCCAAAAACATTCAGTACTTC; CDR3 protein: CARPKGPKNIQYF
J gene: TRBJ2-3; clone size: NA; D gene: NA; V gene: TRBV7-7; CDR3 DNA: TGTGCCAGCAGCTTAGTGGCGGGGAACACAGATACGCAGTATTTT; CDR3 protein: CASSLVAGNTDTQYF
J gene: TRBJ2-1; clone size: once; D gene: NA; V gene: TRBV2; CDR3 DNA: TGTGCCAGCAGTCGCGGACAGAGCCCAGTTGTATTCTTC; CDR3 protein: CASSRGQSPVVFF
J gene: TRBJ2-3; clone size: NA; D gene: TRBD2; V gene: TRBV15; CDR3 DNA: TGTGCCACCAGCAGAAGCCTACTAGTCGGGAGGACAGATACGCAGTATTTT; CDR3 protein: CATSRSLLVGRTDTQYF
J gene: TRBJ2-5; clone size: NA; D gene: TRBD2; V gene: TRBV7-8; CDR3 DNA: TGTGCCAGCAGTCACAGGACTAGCGGGGGGTGGGAGACCCAGTACTTC; CDR3 protein: CASSHRTSGGWETQYF
J gene: TRBJ1-2; clone size: NA; D gene: NA; V gene: TRBV6-6; CDR3 DNA: TGTGCCAGCAGACTGACAGAGATCTTAAACTATGGCTACACCTTC; CDR3 protein: CASRLTEILNYGYTF
J gene: TRBJ2-1; clone size: NA; D gene: TRBD2; V gene: TRBV2; CDR3 DNA: TGTGCCAGCAGTGAAGGTGGTGGCGGGGGGTCGTACAATGAGCAGTTCTTC; CDR3 protein: CASSEGGGGGSYNEQFF
J gene: TRBJ1-5; clone size: NA; D gene: TRBD1; V gene: TRBV6-5; CDR3 DNA: TGTGCCAGCAGTTCTTACAGGGGTAATCAGCCCCAGCATTTT; CDR3 protein: CASSSYRGNQPQHF
J gene: TRBJ1-2; clone size: few; D gene: NA; V gene: TRBV2; CDR3 DNA: TGTGCCAGCAGTGTCTTGGGCAGTCAAGCTAACTATGGCTACACCTTC; CDR3 protein: CASSVLGSQANYGYTF
J gene: TRBJ1-1; clone size: few; D gene: NA; V gene: TRBV10-2; CDR3 DNA: TGCGCCAGCACCTCAGGGGTGGAAGCTTTCTTT; CDR3 protein: CASTSGVEAFF
J gene: TRBJ2-2; clone size: NA; D gene: TRBD1; V gene: TRBV12-5; CDR3 DNA: TGTGCTAGTGGTCCTCAGACAGGGGGCGGGAACACCGGGGAGCTGTTTTTT; CDR3 protein: CASGPQTGGGNTGELFF
J gene: TRBJ2-1; clone size: NA; D gene: NA; V gene: TRBV6-5; CDR3 DNA: TGTGCCAGCAGTTACTCGGGCATCTATGAGCAGTTCTTC; CDR3 protein: CASSYSGIYEQFF
J gene: TRBJ2-3; clone size: NA; D gene: TRBD1; V gene: TRBV5-1; CDR3 DNA: TGCGCCAGCAGCCAAGGACAGGGGACTAGCACAGATACGCAGTATTTT; CDR3 protein: CASSQGQGTSTDTQYF
J gene: TRBJ1-4; clone size: NA; D gene: NA; V gene: TRBV12-2; CDR3 DNA: TGTGCAAGTCGCTTAGATGTGGGGGGGGGCAGGGAGTCCCCAACTAATGAAAAACTGTTTTTT; CDR3 protein: CASRLDVGGGRESPTNEKLFF
J gene: TRBJ2-1; clone size: NA; D gene: NA; V gene: TRBV5-1; CDR3 DNA: TGCGCCAGCAGCTTGTTGGGACATTTCTACAATGAGCAGTTCTTC; CDR3 protein: CASSLLGHFYNEQFF
J gene: TRBJ2-5; clone size: NA; D gene: NA; V gene: TRBV7-2; CDR3 DNA: TGTGCCAGCAGCTTAGAATGGGGGAGGGAGACCCAGTACTTC; CDR3 protein: CASSLEWGRETQYF
J gene: TRBJ2-5; clone size: NA; D gene: NA; V gene: TRBV2; CDR3 DNA: TGTGCCAGCAGTGAAGTCCAAGAGACCCAGTACTTC; CDR3 protein: CASSEVQETQYF